This T cell receptor beta chain was identified in a study of shared clonotypes between healthy human individuals (dated by TCRdb to about 2020). At the level of the whole study: The cohort included a few men and a couple of women between 18 and 49 years of age. Per donor, leukapheresis produced somewhere between about 0.9 and 9 billion PBMCs. For each donor, CD4 naive and CD4 memory were each run on three plates, CD8 naive on two plates, and CD8 memory on one plate. Different laboratories and diverse techniques were used to prepare libraries and sequence TCR repertoires, to increase sequencing depth and limit assay-specific biases. To estimate repertoire size and how much clonotypes are shared between individuals, the study performed deep sequencing of blood TCR repertoires from a handful of healthy adults.

TCR CDR3 regions were amplified from genomic DNA by multiplex PCR using the deep immunoSEQ assay. Extracted genomic DNA from each cell subset was spread evenly across all wells of several immunoSEQ 96-well plates, with each plate serving as a replicate. For sorted subsets, 150 to 250 ng genomic DNA, equal to tens of thousands of T cell genomes, was loaded into each replicate PCR. The purified libraries were quantified using a Qubit 3.0 fluorometer, sized with a Bioanalyzer 2100, and then quantified again using the KAPA Library Quantification kit. A separate single-read 150-cycle Illumina NextSeq 550 flow cell was used to sequence each immunoSEQ 96-well plate. As for how the authors treated the data: Because the immunoSEQ output held only junctional sequences and lacked quality scores, the filtering could not match the filtering applied to full-length reads. Sequences were annotated with PyIR, a Python wrapper for IgBLAST v1.9, using IMGT germline references to assign V/J genes and CDR3. Reads were filtered out if the reads had weak V/J assignments (E-value above 1e-6), no CDR3, stop codons, out-of-frame junctions, or ambiguous translated residues. A V3J clonotype was defined by an identical inferred V gene, J gene, and CDR3 amino acid sequence. To compute the percentage overlap between repertoires, the number of shared unique clonotypes was divided by the size of the smaller repertoire. Three approaches were used to assess repertoire richness: RTK rarefaction, the Chao1 estimator, and Recon v2.1 estimates of unobserved clonotypes. Generation probabilities were computed with OLGA for all TCRbeta clonotypes obtained by the gDNA method from a few donors. Drawn from immuneACCESS, this table holds only the in-frame rearrangements with V and J called that TCRdb kept. Clones are partly lost; checked studies trace under half to an unresolved V gene and leave the rest unexplained. V and J calls and clone size are given by that table; D and trimming were obtained from the DNA. The sample includes 2 million to 2.5 million clones, with approximately 95% observed a single time. The leading ten clones occupy roughly 0.13% of the sample.

What the authors observed across the whole study: Sharing across four donors was observed for 5% to 6.5% of naive CD4, under 4% of naive CD8, about 2.3% of memory CD4, and roughly 0.4% of memory CD8 clonotypes. Because the study included a small number of donors, the genetic and exposure-history diversity represented was limited. Even with the large sequencing depth, rarefaction of the sorted-subset datasets indicated that sequencing was incomplete. Sampling was limited to blood, and TCR repertoires in tissue likely differ from TCR repertoires in blood. Based on pairwise subsampling, the degree of clonotype sharing among donors was expected to be affected by sequencing depth. Compared with non-shared clonotypes, the clonotypes found in all four sorted-subset donors had higher generation probabilities. Naive subsets generally had larger estimated clonotype richness than memory subsets.

Donors were healthy HIV-negative adults with no recently reported acute infections or vaccinations. Only Caucasian adults living in Nashville, Tennessee, USA were represented among the donors. CD4+ T cells were enriched by magnetic negative selection, after which naive cells were positively selected on CD45RA and the negative fraction was taken as the memory subset. After blood collection by leukapheresis, PBMCs were isolated using Ficoll-Histopaque density gradient centrifugation and then cryopreserved in the vapor phase of liquid nitrogen. Purity and quantity of every magnetically sorted T cell population were checked by analytical flow cytometry. Genomic DNA was isolated from each sorted fraction and quantified by UV absorbance on a Nanodrop 2000c. Concerning this clone itself: This clone's antigen is unknown. Base qualities are missing; no much larger clone stands one base away.

Counted from cysteine to phenylalanine, this CDR3 has 14 amino acids. Kept here is only the CDR3 DNA, which spans 42 bases and is read in frame from base 1. V is trimmed back by 2 bases and J by 2 bases, and the junction contains 5 bases that no gene match accounts for. The germline V gene yields SQVTM for CDR1 and ANQGSEA for CDR2. The rearranged segments are TRBV29-1 and TRBJ1-1; 7 central nucleotides agree with TRBD1. This receptor was identified in a man younger than 35 in good health. Material for sequencing was naive CD4+ T cells sorted from blood. The cell subset or site label, as the study defines it: CD45RA+ positively selected. The DNA sequence follows: TGCAGCGTTGAAAGGGTAGGGGGCAACACTGAAGCTTTCTTT. It encodes CSVERVGGNTEAFF.